The rows below give T cell receptor beta chains drawn from one sample of a study of shared clonotypes between healthy human individuals. Profiled with immunoSEQ multiplex PCR; TCRdb holds only in-frame clones, not every one. The sample shows 2 million to 3 million clones, approximately 93% of them seen only once. The source material was naive CD4+ T cells from PBMCs. The receptors were gathered from a man between 18 and 29 years old in good health. Some clones in this sample may be carry-over from other donors' samples. Each CDR3 is given with its conserved first and last residue. A D gene is named only where the DNA matches it firmly. Rows may omit the clone size; those that give it use once, few, many or a size class.

d_call j_call clone_size v_call cdr3_aa cdr3_nt
TRBD1 TRBJ2-3 - TRBV4-1 CASSLWPESPDRVNTDTQYF TGCGCCAGCAGCCTTTGGCCGGAATCACCGGACAGGGTTAACACAGATACGCAGTATTTT
TRBD2 TRBJ2-4 - TRBV27 CASSRRTSGELHIQYF TGTGCCAGCAGCCGGAGGACTAGCGGGGAGCTCCACATTCAGTACTTC
- TRBJ2-7 - TRBV5-6 CASNPVGAHEQYF TGTGCCAGCAATCCTGTCGGTGCCCACGAGCAGTACTTC
TRBD1 TRBJ1-2 - TRBV27 CASSLVKGRDRVRYGYTF TGTGCCAGCAGTTTAGTTAAGGGTAGGGACAGGGTGCGCTATGGCTACACCTTC
- TRBJ1-3 - TRBV7-2 CASSLSGFIPIYF TGTGCCAGCAGCTTATCAGGGTTTATACCCATATATTTT
- TRBJ1-2 - TRBV5-1 CASSLPGNSPGYTF TGCGCCAGCAGCCTACCCGGGAACAGTCCCGGCTACACCTTC
TRBD1 TRBJ2-2 once TRBV5-6 CASSVDRGRTGELFF TGTGCCAGCAGTGTGGACAGGGGCCGGACCGGGGAGCTGTTTTTT
TRBD1 TRBJ1-5 once TRBV28 CASSWGTVNQPQHF TGTGCCAGCAGTTGGGGGACAGTGAATCAGCCCCAGCATTTT
TRBD2 TRBJ2-7 - TRBV30 CAWSVGASGNYEQYF TGTGCCTGGAGTGTGGGGGCTAGCGGGAACTACGAGCAGTACTTC
- TRBJ2-3 - TRBV25-1 CASSVPGTLTDTQYF TGTGCCAGCAGTGTCCCCGGGACTCTCACAGATACGCAGTATTTT
- TRBJ2-5 - TRBV4-1 CASSQEAGAVRETQYF TGCGCCAGCAGCCAAGAGGCCGGGGCGGTTAGAGAGACCCAGTACTTC
- TRBJ2-1 - TRBV9 CASSVAFSYNEQFF TGTGCCAGCAGCGTAGCATTCTCCTACAATGAGCAGTTCTTC
- TRBJ1-5 - TRBV11-2 CASSLNSNQPQHF TGTGCCAGCAGCTTAAACAGCAATCAGCCCCAGCATTTT
TRBD2 TRBJ2-3 - TRBV2 CASSDASGDYTQYF TGTGCCAGCAGTGACGCTAGCGGGGATTATACGCAGTATTTT
- TRBJ2-7 - TRBV30 CAWSNSATSGEQYF TGTGCCTGGAGTAACTCGGCCACCTCGGGCGAGCAGTACTTC
- TRBJ2-7 - TRBV28 CASRGTPYEQYF TGTGCCAGCAGAGGGACTCCCTACGAGCAGTACTTC
TRBD1 TRBJ2-7 once TRBV27 CASSNRGYEQYF TGTGCCAGCAGTAACAGGGGCTACGAGCAGTACTTC
TRBD2 TRBJ2-1 - TRBV25-1 CASSGRAYNEQFF TGTGCCAGCAGCGGGAGGGCCTACAATGAGCAGTTCTTC
- TRBJ2-1 - TRBV29-1 CSVEGSGRQFF TGCAGCGTTGAGGGGTCGGGGAGGCAGTTCTTC
- TRBJ1-1 - TRBV9 CASSVAGGLGTEAFF TGTGCCAGCAGCGTAGCTGGGGGGCTTGGCACTGAAGCTTTCTTT
- TRBJ2-6 - TRBV5-1 CASSLFPDGSGANVLTF TGCGCCAGCAGCTTGTTTCCAGACGGCTCTGGGGCCAACGTCCTGACTTTC
- TRBJ2-1 - TRBV29-1 CSVEGGPSIESEQFF TGCAGCGTTGAAGGGGGACCCTCAATAGAAAGTGAGCAGTTCTTC
- TRBJ1-1 - TRBV5-4 CASSLGGALNTEAFF TGTGCCAGCAGCTTGGGTGGAGCCTTGAACACTGAAGCTTTCTTT
- TRBJ1-2 - TRBV2 CASSGARGDYGYTF TGTGCCAGCAGTGGGGCCCGGGGAGACTATGGCTACACCTTC
- TRBJ2-3 - TRBV5-1 CASSSGTNYKTDTQYF TGCGCCAGCAGCTCCGGGACAAATTATAAAACAGATACGCAGTATTTT
TRBD1 TRBJ2-7 - TRBV6-5 CASSYSKQGATVQYF TGTGCCAGCAGTTACTCCAAACAGGGGGCCACGGTGCAGTACTTC
- TRBJ1-5 - TRBV5-1 CASSLGGSGGNQPQHF TGCGCCAGCAGCTTGGGGGGGAGCGGAGGCAATCAGCCCCAGCATTTT
- TRBJ2-6 - TRBV11-2 CASSLGGLRSGANVLTF TGTGCCAGCAGCTTAGGGGGGCTGCGCTCTGGGGCCAACGTCCTGACTTTC
- TRBJ1-2 - TRBV18 CASSPSVAQSYGYTF TGTGCCAGCTCACCATCGGTGGCCCAGTCCTATGGCTACACCTTC
TRBD2 TRBJ2-2 - TRBV4-2 CASSQVLAGVLAGELFF TGTGCCAGCAGCCAAGTCCTAGCGGGAGTATTGGCCGGGGAGCTGTTTTTT
- TRBJ1-2 - TRBV18 CASSPPPATGTNYGYTF TGTGCCAGCTCACCCCCCCCTGCAACAGGGACGAACTATGGCTACACCTTC
- TRBJ2-1 once TRBV30 CAWSGGSGYNEQFF TGTGCCTGGTCCGGAGGCTCTGGCTACAATGAGCAGTTCTTC
- TRBJ2-2 - TRBV9 CASSVVGGEVTGELFF TGTGCCAGCAGCGTAGTGGGTGGGGAGGTCACCGGGGAGCTGTTTTTT
- TRBJ1-2 few TRBV9 CASSAHGGRAYGYTF TGTGCCAGCAGCGCCCACGGGGGCAGGGCCTATGGCTACACCTTC
- TRBJ2-5 - TRBV19 CASSIDPHKTETQYF TGTGCCAGTAGTATAGATCCCCACAAAACAGAGACCCAGTACTTC
TRBD1 TRBJ2-5 - TRBV19 CASSLSPPGTGRKETQYF TGTGCCAGTAGTTTATCCCCCCCCGGGACAGGGAGAAAGGAGACCCAGTACTTC
- TRBJ1-4 - TRBV4-1 CASSSGRATNEKLFF TGCGCCAGCAGCTCGGGACGGGCAACTAATGAAAAACTGTTTTTT
- TRBJ1-1 - TRBV5-4 CASSTMKAGNTEAFF TGTGCCAGCAGCACCATGAAAGCCGGGAACACTGAAGCTTTCTTT
- TRBJ2-7 - TRBV28 CASTDRAGIVGFDEQYF TGTGCCAGCACCGACCGAGCCGGGATCGTGGGTTTCGACGAGCAGTACTTC
- TRBJ2-1 - TRBV13 CASSFGPSSYNEQFF TGTGCCAGCAGCTTCGGACCGAGCTCCTACAATGAGCAGTTCTTC
- TRBJ2-4 - TRBV28 CASSSGGAAKNIQYF TGTGCCAGCAGTTCTGGGGGGGCGGCCAAAAACATTCAGTACTTC
- TRBJ1-4 - TRBV30 CAWSRVWGGRDEKLFF TGTGCCTGGAGTCGGGTATGGGGCGGTCGGGATGAAAAACTGTTTTTT